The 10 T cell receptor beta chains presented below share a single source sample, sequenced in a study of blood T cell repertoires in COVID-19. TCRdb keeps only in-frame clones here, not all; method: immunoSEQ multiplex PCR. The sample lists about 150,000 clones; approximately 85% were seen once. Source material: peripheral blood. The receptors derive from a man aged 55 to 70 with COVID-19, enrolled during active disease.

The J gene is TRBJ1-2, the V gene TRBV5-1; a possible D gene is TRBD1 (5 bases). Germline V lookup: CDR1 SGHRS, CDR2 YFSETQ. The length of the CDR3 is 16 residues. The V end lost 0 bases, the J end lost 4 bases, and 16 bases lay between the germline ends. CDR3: CASSLEPQDRVYGYTF. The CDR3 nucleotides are TGCGCCAGCAGCTTGGAACCACAAGACAGAGTCTATGGCTACACCTTC.

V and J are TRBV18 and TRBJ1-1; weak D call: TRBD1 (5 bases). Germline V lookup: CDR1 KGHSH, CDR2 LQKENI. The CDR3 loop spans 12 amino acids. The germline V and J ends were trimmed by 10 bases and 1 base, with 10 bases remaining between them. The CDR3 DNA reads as TGTGCCATGGGGACTGGGAACACTGAAGCTTTCTTT. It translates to CAMGTGNTEAFF.

The CDR3 loop is CSVSYNEQFF. CDR3 bases: TGCAGCGTTTCTTACAATGAGCAGTTCTTC. The chain carries TRBV29-1 and TRBJ2-1, with D unclear. Trimming shortened V by 5 bases and J by 4 bases, and 3 bases separated the two germline ends. This CDR3 comprises 10 residues. Germline V CDR1 and CDR2: SQVTM, ANQGSEA.

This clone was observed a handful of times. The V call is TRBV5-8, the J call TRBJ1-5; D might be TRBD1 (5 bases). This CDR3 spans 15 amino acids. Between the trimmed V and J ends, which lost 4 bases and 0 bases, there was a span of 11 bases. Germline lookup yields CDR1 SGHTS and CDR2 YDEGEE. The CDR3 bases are TGTGCCAGCAGCCCGCGGGGCTTTAGCAATCAGCCCCAGCATTTT. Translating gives CASSPRGFSNQPQHF.

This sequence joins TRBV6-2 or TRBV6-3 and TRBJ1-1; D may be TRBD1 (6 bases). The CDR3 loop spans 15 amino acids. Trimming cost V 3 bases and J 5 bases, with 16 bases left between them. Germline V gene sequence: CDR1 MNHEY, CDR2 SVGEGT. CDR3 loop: CASSYLEQGRTEAFF. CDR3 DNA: TGTGCCAGCAGTTATCTCGAACAGGGAAGGACTGAAGCTTTCTTT.

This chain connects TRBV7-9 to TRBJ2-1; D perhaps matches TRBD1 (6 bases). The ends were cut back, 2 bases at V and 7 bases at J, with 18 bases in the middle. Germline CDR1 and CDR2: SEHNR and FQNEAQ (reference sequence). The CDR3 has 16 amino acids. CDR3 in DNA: TGTGCCAGCAGCTTATTATTTGGGGACACTGGGAATGAGCAGTTCTTC. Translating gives CASSLLFGDTGNEQFF.

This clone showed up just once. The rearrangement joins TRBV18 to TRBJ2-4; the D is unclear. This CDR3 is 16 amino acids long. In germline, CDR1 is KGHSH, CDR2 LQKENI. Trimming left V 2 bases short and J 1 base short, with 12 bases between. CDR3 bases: TGTGCCAGCTCACCAAGCCACGCTCCCGCCAAAAACATTCAGTACTTC. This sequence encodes CASSPSHAPAKNIQYF.

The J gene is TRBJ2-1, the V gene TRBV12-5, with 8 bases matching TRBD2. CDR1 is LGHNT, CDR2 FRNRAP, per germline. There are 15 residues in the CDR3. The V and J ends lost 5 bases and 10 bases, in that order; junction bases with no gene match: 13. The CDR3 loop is CASGLGVAGRGEQFF. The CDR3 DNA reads TGTGCTAGTGGTCTCGGGGTAGCGGGGAGGGGAGAGCAGTTCTTC.

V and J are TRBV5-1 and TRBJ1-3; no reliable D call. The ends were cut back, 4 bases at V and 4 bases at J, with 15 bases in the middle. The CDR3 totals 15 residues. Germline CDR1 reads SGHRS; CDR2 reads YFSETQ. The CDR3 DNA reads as TGCGCCAGCAGCCCCAACGACAAGCTCGGAAACACCATATATTTT. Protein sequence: CASSPNDKLGNTIYF. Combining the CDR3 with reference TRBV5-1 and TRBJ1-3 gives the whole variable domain KAGVTQTPRYLIKTRGQQVTLSCSPISGHRSVSWYQQTPGQGLQFLFEYFSETQRNKGNFPGRFSGRQFSNSRSEMNVSTLELGDSALYLCASSPNDKLGNTIYFGEGSWLTVV.

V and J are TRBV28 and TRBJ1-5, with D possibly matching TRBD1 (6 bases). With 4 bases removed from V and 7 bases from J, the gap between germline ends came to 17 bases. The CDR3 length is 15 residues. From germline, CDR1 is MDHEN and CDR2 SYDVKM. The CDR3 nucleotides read TGTGCCAGCAGTTCCCACACATCAGGGGTGCAGCCCCAGCATTTT. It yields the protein CASSSHTSGVQPQHF.